A single sample gave rise to the 24 T cell receptor beta chains below, sequenced in a study of tumor-infiltrating lymphocytes in primary liver carcinoma. With a constant-region primer, TCR beta cDNA was made from 450 to 650 ng of total RNA. Investigators got TCR beta libraries out of three nested multiplex PCR rounds, done with slightly modified ARM-PCR. A C-beta reverse primer and TRBV1-TRBV30 forward primers served in each of the first two PCR rounds, at about 9 cycles apiece. A single record per CDR3 protein comes from TCRdb applying MiXCR to the multiplex PCR reads. The profile shows 250,000 to 400,000 distinct CDR3 sequences, 60% to 80% of them singletons. RNA was extracted from whole blood without cell sorting, alongside germline DNA. Specimen: peripheral blood. Receptors were obtained from a man in his forties with primary liver carcinoma and hepatitis B virus infection.

The sample holds one count of this clonotype. A much bigger clone sits one base away, suggesting this may be a read error. The chain carries TRBV29-1 and TRBJ1-3, with D tentatively TRBD1 (6 bases). V lost 7 bases and J lost 5, with 12 bases in between. The CDR3 length is 12 residues. The germline V gene has CDR1 SQVTM and CDR2 ANQGSEA. CDR3 sequence: CSAEGVRNTIYF. The CDR3 DNA reads as TGCAGCGCCGAGGGGGTGCGAAACACCATATATTTT.

The chain joins TRBV6-1 to TRBJ2-1, with TRBD2 identical over 7 bases. This CDR3 is 17 amino acids long. From germline, CDR1 is MNHNS and CDR2 SASEGT. Trimming cost V 1 base and J 0 bases; bases outside gene matches: 6. CDR3: CASSEGVSGHSYNEQFF. Written as DNA, the CDR3 is TGTGCCAGCAGTGAAGGGGTTAGCGGGCACTCCTACAATGAGCAGTTCTTC.

The CDR3 is CASSPERDTQYF. CDR3 bases: TGTGCCAGCAGTCCCGAGAGAGATACGCAGTATTTT. This chain joins TRBV28 and TRBJ2-3; D unresolved. The CDR3 length is 12 residues. With 5 bases removed from V and 5 bases from J, the gap between germline ends came to 8 bases. Germline CDR1 reads MDHEN; CDR2 reads SYDVKM.

The gene calls are TRBV7-9 and TRBJ1-5, with 10 bases lining up with TRBD1. From germline, CDR1 is SEHNR and CDR2 FQNEAQ (reference sequence). This CDR3 is 19 amino acids long. J gave up 2 bases and V 5 bases, and 15 bases lay outside the gene matches. CDR3 coding DNA: TGTGCCAGCAGCCCTTACCCGGGACAGGGGCCAGTTGGCAATCAGCCCCAGCATTTT. It encodes CASSPYPGQGPVGNQPQHF.

The chain is built from TRBV5-1 and TRBJ2-7; D uncertain. The length of the CDR3 is 11 residues. V shed 1 base and J shed 12 bases, with 11 bases lying between them. Germline V gives CDR1 SGHRS, CDR2 YFSETQ. The CDR3 spells CASSLWSLWYF. In DNA form, the CDR3 reads TGCGCCAGCAGCTTGTGGAGCCTGTGGTACTTC.

V usage is TRBV11-1 and J usage is TRBJ2-3, with 7 bases lining up with TRBD2. The CDR3 length is 17 residues. V was clipped by 7 bases and J by 6 bases; unmatched bases: 19. Germline assignment: CDR1 SGHAT and CDR2 FQDESV (reference sequence). CDR3: CASTPQMGGSFSDTQYF. Here the CDR3 DNA reads TGTGCCAGCACCCCTCAAATGGGCGGGAGCTTTTCGGATACGCAGTATTTT.

The CDR3 nucleotides read TGTGCCATCTCGGACGGCTTTTTGAGGGTTGATCAGTTCTTC. Its protein is CAISDGFLRVDQFF. The V and J genes are TRBV11-1 and TRBJ2-1; D possibly corresponds to TRBD2 (5 bases). This CDR3 comprises 14 residues. Germline values: CDR1 SGHAT, CDR2 FQDESV (reference sequence). Between the trimmed V and J ends, which lost 10 bases and 13 bases, there was a span of 26 bases. The full variable domain, its missing parts supplied by reference TRBV11-1 and TRBJ2-1, is EAEVAQSPRYKITEKSQAVAFWCDPISGHATLYWYRQILGQGPELLVQFQDESVVDDSQLPKDRFSAERLKGVDSTLKIQPAELGDSAMYLCAISDGFLRVDQFFGPGTRLTVL.

This clonotype was counted at least ten times. The J gene is TRBJ2-1, the V gene TRBV4-1; TRBD1 aligns across 7 bases. CDR3 length: 16 amino acids. Germline CDR1 is MGHRA and CDR2 is YSYEKL. The junction had 6 bases not matched to a gene; V was cut back by 4 bases and J by 0 bases. CDR3 nucleotides: TGCGCCAGCAGCCTCTTTAGGGACAGCTCCTACAATGAGCAGTTCTTC. This encodes CASSLFRDSSYNEQFF.

The chain is built from TRBV5-4 and TRBJ2-1, with 9 positions matching TRBD1. V shed 4 bases, J shed 10 bases, and the junction held 9 bases outside the gene matches. Germline V gene data show CDR1 as SGHNT and CDR2 as YYREEE (reference sequence). This CDR3 spans 14 amino acids. The CDR3 region has the DNA TGTGCCAGCAGCATGAAGAGGGACAGGGACGAGCAGTTCTTC. Translation: CASSMKRDRDEQFF.

The chain couples TRBV28 to TRBJ2-2; 9 nucleotides match TRBD1. Germline V gives CDR1 MDHEN, CDR2 SYDVKM. J lost 2 bases, V lost 5 bases, and 9 bases had no gene match. The CDR3 consists of 17 residues. CDR3: CASSLRQGVTNTGELFF. CDR3 in DNA: TGTGCCAGCAGTCTCCGACAGGGGGTCACTAACACCGGGGAGCTGTTTTTT.

Concerning this clonotype: A junction end diverges from the germline sequence, so it may reflect a read error. This chain links TRBV6-2 or TRBV6-3 with TRBJ2-3; TRBD1 matches 7 bases. Germline lookup yields CDR1 MNHEY and CDR2 SVGEGT. The CDR3 loop spans 15 amino acids. The CDR3 DNA reads TGTGCCACCAGATGGACAGGCTCTAGCACGGATACGCAGTATTTT. As protein: CATRWTGSSTDTQYF.

The table lists this clonotype with a count of one. It may be a read error: a sequence one base away is much more abundant. The genes are TRBV29-1 and TRBJ2-5, with TRBD1 identical over 8 bases. Trimming cost V 0 bases and J 10 bases; bases outside gene matches: 16. The V gene's germline CDR1 is SQVTM and CDR2 ANQGSEA. The CDR3 sequence is 16 residues long. The CDR3 reads CSVEEGRTGHMGVQYF. The DNA for the CDR3 is TGCAGCGTTGAAGAAGGCCGGACAGGGCATATGGGGGTCCAGTACTTC.

Remarks on this clonotype: This may be a read error: a much more frequent sequence differs by one nucleotide. V is TRBV4-2 and J is TRBJ1-1, with TRBD1 matching 7 bases. The CDR3 has 14 amino acids. Germline CDR1 and CDR2: LGHNA and YNFKEQ. The CDR3 DNA sequence: TGTGCCAGCAGCCAAGGGGACAGCAACACTGAAGCTTCCTTT. Protein sequence: CASSQGDSNTEASF.

This clonotype was recorded at least ten times. This chain links TRBV29-1 with TRBJ2-2, with 8 bases lining up with TRBD1. Germline-derived CDR1 and CDR2 are SQVTM and ANQGSEA. The ends lost 5 bases at V and 0 bases at J; junction bases unmatched: 8. The CDR3 has 16 amino acids. This chain's CDR3 is CSVYTGGRSNTGELFF. Here the CDR3 DNA reads TGCAGCGTTTATACAGGGGGGCGATCGAACACCGGGGAGCTGTTTTTT.

Note on this clonotype: The junction departs from the called germline gene at one end, perhaps through a read error. This chain joins TRBV7-3 and TRBJ1-3; the D gene is possibly TRBD1 (5 bases). The CDR3 is made up of 11 amino acids. Germline V lookup: CDR1 SGHTA, CDR2 FQGTGA. This chain's CDR3 is CASGQGNTINF. The CDR3 DNA reads TGTGCAAGCGGGCAGGGAAACACCATAAATTTT.

This clonotype was found a few times. The chain employs TRBV14 and TRBJ2-2, with D tentatively TRBD2 (6 bases). Between the trimmed V and J ends, which lost 2 bases and 4 bases, there was a span of 11 bases. The CDR3 loop spans 15 amino acids. Germline V CDR1 and CDR2: SGHDN, FVKESK. DNA for the CDR3: TGTGCCAGCAGCCAACTCGCGGGATTCACCGGGGAGCTGTTTTTT. Amino acids: CASSQLAGFTGELFF.

On this clonotype: One end of the junction is discordant with germline, which a read error may explain. This chain joins TRBV5-4 and TRBJ2-3; 10 bases match TRBD2. Per germline, CDR1 SGHNT and CDR2 YYREEE (reference sequence). The CDR3 loop spans 19 amino acids. In nucleotides, the CDR3 is TGTGCCAGCAGCTTCACAAGCGGGAGGGCTTCATTACCCACAGATATGCAGTATTTT. This gives the protein CASSFTSGRASLPTDMQYF.

The V and J genes are TRBV6-5 and TRBJ1-1; D uncertain. The CDR3 consists of 12 residues. Trimming shortened V by 9 bases and J by 1 base, and 9 bases separated the two germline ends. Looked up from germline, CDR1 is MNHEY and CDR2 is SVGAGI. CDR3 protein: CARSPRNTEAFF. The CDR3 DNA follows: TGTGCCAGAAGCCCGAGGAACACTGAAGCTTTCTTT.

This clonotype was detected only a few times. This clone may be a read error of a much larger clone one base away. The chain uses TRBV12-3 or TRBV12-4 and TRBJ1-1; D is uncertain. The CDR3 length is 13 residues. The CDR3 DNA reads TGTGCCAGCACTTTAACAGCCAACACTGAAGCTTTCTTT. Translation gives CASTLTANTEAFF.

Turning to this clonotype: A much more abundant neighbour one base away suggests this may be a read error. The chain has TRBV6-6 and TRBJ2-4, with unresolved D. The CDR3 length is 12 residues. The V end was cut by 7 bases, the J end by 8 bases, with 12 bases between. The germline gives CDR1 MNHNY, CDR2 SVGAGI (reference sequence). This CDR3 reads CASNTASDIQYF. CDR3 DNA sequence: TGTGCCAGCAACACAGCGTCGGACATTCAGTACTTC.

The count of this clonotype is one. This chain connects TRBV28 to TRBJ2-7, with 7 bases fitting TRBD1. This CDR3 has 16 residues. The trim removed 2 bases at V and 3 bases at J, leaving 10 bases unmatched. CDR1 and CDR2 (germline): MDHEN, SYDVKM. The CDR3 sequence: CASSLEGAFGDYEQYF. The CDR3 nucleotides are TGTGCCAGCAGTTTAGAGGGGGCTTTTGGGGACTACGAGCAGTACTTC.

As to this clonotype: This clone may be a read error of a much larger clone one base away. The chain joins TRBV29-1 to TRBJ1-1; tentative D call: TRBD1 (5 bases). Germline V lookup: CDR1 SQVTM, CDR2 ANQGSEA. V dropped 5 bases and J dropped 5 bases, with 12 bases sitting between them. This CDR3 has 12 residues. The DNA for the CDR3 is TGCAGCGTTAAGGGGTTGGGGACTGAAGCTTTCTTT. Amino acids: CSVKGLGTEAFF.

The rearrangement uses TRBV28 and TRBJ1-2, with D unresolved. Germline loops: CDR1 MDHEN, CDR2 SYDVKM. The V end was cut by 7 bases, the J end by 7 bases, with 16 bases between. CDR3 length: 13 amino acids. CDR3: CASKKKSQFGYTF. As DNA, the CDR3 is TGTGCCAGCAAGAAGAAGTCCCAATTTGGCTACACCTTC.

With respect to this clonotype: Just one base apart from a much larger clone, this may be a read error. This sequence joins TRBV5-4 and TRBJ2-7; the D gene could be TRBD1 or TRBD2 (5 bases each). V lost 3 bases and J lost 5, with 15 bases in between. Germline CDR1 reads SGHNT; CDR2 reads YYREEE (reference sequence). The CDR3 has 14 amino acids. CDR3 nucleotide sequence: TGTGCCAGCAGCTCGGGACGGAAGAGGGACGAGCAGTACTTC. The encoded protein is CASSSGRKRDEQYF.